Presented here are 4 T cell receptor beta chains from one specimen sequenced in a study of CD8+ T cells in alopecia areata. Reverse transcription of extracted RNA yielded cDNA, which provided the sequencing template. The method was immunoSEQ multiplex PCR; TCRdb's version includes in-frame clones alone and lacks a portion of them. The sample records 170,000 or so clones, roughly 59% being singletons. Sequenced here: CD4+ T cells sorted from blood, sampled at week 0. The receptors here all came from a human donor with alopecia areata.

The chain joins TRBV7-8 to TRBJ2-3; D gene ambiguous. Germline-derived CDR1 and CDR2 are SGHVS and FQNEAQ. The germline V and J ends were trimmed by 5 bases and 2 bases, with 11 bases remaining between them. The CDR3 consists of 14 residues. The CDR3 region has the DNA TGTGCCAGCAGCCTAGAAGGGCCCACAGATACGCAGTATTTT. This translates into CASSLEGPTDTQYF.

The chain employs TRBV2 and TRBJ2-1, with D uncertain. Germline loops: CDR1 SNHLY, CDR2 FYNNEI. CDR3 size: 14 residues. V was trimmed by 7 bases and J by 0 bases, leaving 10 bases between them. The CDR3 protein is CASTLQYSYNEQFF. CDR3 DNA sequence: TGTGCCAGCACGCTACAATACTCCTACAATGAGCAGTTCTTC.

In this sample, this clone turned up once. The genes are TRBV11-3 and TRBJ1-1, with TRBD1 as a possible D gene (5 bases). The CDR3 runs to 13 residues. The germline V gene encodes CDR1 SGHNT and CDR2 YENEEA. The ends were cut back, 2 bases at V and 5 bases at J, with 9 bases in the middle. In DNA form, the CDR3 reads TGTGCCAGCAGCTTAATGGGGGGGACTGAAGCTTTCTTT. Translated, it gives CASSLMGGTEAFF.

The chain combines TRBV7-9 with TRBJ1-1; TRBD1 aligns across 10 bases. The CDR3 runs 14 residues. Germline CDR1 reads SEHNR; CDR2 reads FQNEAQ (reference sequence). V shed 4 bases and J 9 bases; nucleotides not matched to a gene: 8. The CDR3 nucleotides are TGTGCCAGCAGCTCGCCCCTGGACAGGGGGAAAGCTTTCTTT. Translating it yields CASSSPLDRGKAFF.